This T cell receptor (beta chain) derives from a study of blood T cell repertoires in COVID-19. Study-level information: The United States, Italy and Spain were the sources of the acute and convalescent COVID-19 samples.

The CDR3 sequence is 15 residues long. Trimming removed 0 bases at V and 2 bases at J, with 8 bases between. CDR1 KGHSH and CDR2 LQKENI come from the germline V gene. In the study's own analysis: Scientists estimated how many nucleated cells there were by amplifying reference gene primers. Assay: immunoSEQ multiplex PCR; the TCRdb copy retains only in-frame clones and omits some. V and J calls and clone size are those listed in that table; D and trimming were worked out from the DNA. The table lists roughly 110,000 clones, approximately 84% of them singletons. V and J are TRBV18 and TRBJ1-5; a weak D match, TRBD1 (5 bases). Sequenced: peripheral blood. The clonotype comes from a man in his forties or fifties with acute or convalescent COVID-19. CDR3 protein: CASSPPGRGNQPQHF. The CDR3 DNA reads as TGTGCCAGCTCACCACCGGGGCGCGGCAATCAGCCCCAGCATTTT.